This T cell receptor (beta chain) was found in a study of cytomegalovirus exposure and HLA in healthy donors listed by TCRdb under 2017. With regard to the full study: In an earlier analysis of some 550 of the donors, approximately 300 Gb of sequence data and roughly 100 million unique TCR beta sequences from 150 million to 200 million T cells were reported. An early release covering about 600 HLA-typed donors comprised around 300 gigabases of sequencing data and around 85 million unique TCR sequences. Of the roughly 400 genotyped donors, 81% were placed in the genetic ancestry cluster associated with self-reported Caucasian donors. The study aimed to test whether cataloging public T cell receptors could reveal signatures of past pathogen exposure. The study profiled the T cell repertoires of under 850 subjects by immunosequencing and related them to cytomegalovirus serostatus. Besides the first cohort of roughly 660 subjects, a separate validation cohort made up of over a hundred different subjects was used. To predict cytomegalovirus infection status, the study combined high-throughput TCR immunosequencing, statistical association of individual TCRs with disease status, and machine learning. In a later analysis, previously published TCR beta repertoires from 600 to 850 donors were re-analyzed and high-resolution HLA genotyping was added so that TCR occurrence patterns could be studied. Rather than drawing on any new phenotypic data, the later analysis identified candidate immune exposures from TCR beta sequences and the way those sequences occurred across donors. An earlier analysis of some 600 of the donors applied high-throughput TCR beta sequencing to assess whether each TCR beta V gene segment acted as functional or pseudogenic. Donor age, sex, ethnicity and CMV serostatus were compiled together with the repertoire data. A later genetic analysis took genome-wide SNP genotypes for 398 of the 666 donors and used that subset as a discovery cohort. Every repertoire in the discovery cohort had been generated on one and the same sequencing platform. Both class I and class II loci were covered by HLA typing, at four-digit resolution. The number of donors typed differed by locus, with 629-630 for A, B, C, DRB1 and DQB1, over 500 for DQA1, approximately 570 for DPA1, and 400 to 490 for DPB1. About five DR-DQ haplotypes were treated as single units for association and clustering because of strong linkage in the cohort. Across about 380 genotyped donors of the cohort, an average of approximately 240,000 unique TCR beta nucleotide sequences per donor were sequenced, and roughly a sixth of those sequences were non-productive.

Taken from the germline V gene (reference sequence), the CDR1 and CDR2 loops are DFQATT and SNEGSKA. V loses 2 bases of germline sequence and J loses 6 bases, and the interval between the two ends is 5 bases. The CDR3 spans 11 residues, from the cysteine through the phenylalanine. Of the read, only the CDR3 DNA is kept; its 33 bases are in frame from base 1. Library generation was performed with the immunoSEQ multiplex PCR assay. For the multiplex PCR, a mixture combining 60 forward primers for TCR Vbeta segments and 13 reverse primers for TCR Jbeta segments was used. The CDR3 region of rearranged TCR beta genes was amplified from genomic DNA by a multiplex PCR assay. The Illumina HiSeq System was used to sequence the amplified TCR beta libraries as 87-base-pair reads. Under the source paper's analysis protocol: In a later analysis, approximately 74 million unique TCR beta chains were counted across the roughly 610 repertoires, and around 10 million of these chains were shared by at least two donors. Raw reads were error-corrected and collapsed into unique sequences with a nearest-neighbor algorithm that merged closely related sequences to remove PCR and sequencing errors. To assign V, D and J gene segments, CDR3 sequences were aligned to IMGT reference sequences. Each retained sequence needed at least a six-nucleotide match to both a V gene segment and a J gene segment. A rearrangement counted as productive if the CDR3 had no stop codons and remained in frame with V and J, and every other rearrangement counted as non-productive. Following IMGT convention, CDR3 was defined as the stretch from the second conserved V-encoded cysteine up to the conserved J-encoded phenylalanine. Sequences without an unambiguous match to a single V gene segment were excluded from the earlier analysis of several hundred of the donors. An earlier analysis of a few hundred of the donors classified V segments as functional when productive rearrangements were above 56.7% and as segregating when the standard deviation between donors was above 5%. A statistical classification framework was built for diagnosing cytomegalovirus status from the catalog of TCR beta chain sequences. In a later analysis, V and J genes were assigned by comparing TCR nucleotide sequences against IMGT/GENE-DB human TR gene sequences. A later analysis assigned CDR3 sequences and most-parsimonious VDJ recombination scenarios with the TCRdist pipeline. In a later analysis, each TCR beta chain was defined by its CDR3 amino acid sequence together with its V-gene family, and reads lacking a unique V-gene family were excluded. A later analysis removed 500 to 600 highly shared, low-generation-probability nucleotide sequences to deal with suspected cross-contamination and a sequencing artifact. A later analysis calculated a clonal expansion index for each public chain from normalized within-repertoire ranks of inferred template counts. A later analysis computed generation probabilities with a VDJ recombination model fitted to out-of-frame rearrangements, and checked the results against IGoR. In a later analysis, TCR-TCR, TCR-HLA and TCR-CMV co-occurrence was scored with hypergeometric tests, and a repertoire-size bias correction was applied to TCR pairs. In a later analysis, false discovery rates were estimated by permuting HLA or CMV assignments 20 times. In a later analysis, co-occurring TCRs were grouped with DBSCAN, and TCRdist sequence similarity was added when clustering was performed within HLA-allele-positive subsets. Co-occurrence clustering excluded repertoires with fewer than 30,000 or more than 120,000 public chains, plus five with anomalous nucleotide sharing. The immuneACCESS repertoire file appears here via TCRdb, limited to in-frame rearrangements. These files lack a portion of the clones; in checked studies, under half of the deficit traces to unresolved V genes, and the cause of the others is not known. That table gives V, J and clone size, and the DNA gave D and trimming. Counted in this sample were fewer than 200,000 clones; about three quarters of them appeared once. The ten largest clonotypes hold 2.5% of the sample.

Results the study describes overall, beyond this receptor: In an earlier analysis of 450 to 750 of the donors, most TCR beta V segments appeared in productive rearrangements about 87% or about 30% of the time, broadly matching IMGT annotations. Strong co-occurrence of HLA alleles, especially DR and DQ, made assigning TCR associations to individual alleles difficult. In both the original and validation cohorts, the classifier was reported to diagnose cytomegalovirus status with high specificity and sensitivity. Because some donors lacked HLA typing at each locus, the association tests relied only on the typed subset. Sequencing depth was assumed to be roughly uniform across donors in the presence/absence analyses, though that assumption may not hold. According to a later genetic analysis, donors in an Asian-associated ancestry cluster had fewer N-insertions in productive TCRs than the approximately 610-donor mean. According to the authors, the approach could potentially be generalized to other disease states and immunological phenotypes. Compared with equally common non-associated chains, HLA-associated TCR beta chains in a later analysis were more clonally expanded and had lower generation probabilities. Approximately 18 rarely observed V segments, including chromosome 9 orphons, were excluded from the earlier analysis of several hundred of the donors because counts were too low. The study gave a list of over 150 TCR beta chains associated with cytomegalovirus. A group of highly shared sequence variants was considered likely to be a technical artifact of the sequencing pipeline. CMV serostatus was the only immune exposure information available for the cohort. According to a later analysis, parvovirus B19, influenza, CMV and Epstein-Barr virus appeared linked to several top co-occurrence clusters. Linkage disequilibrium might explain the correlated functional status among segregating V segments, but an unknown experimental factor could not be excluded. A later genetic analysis associated a missense DCLRE1C variant with V-gene and J-gene trimming of TCR beta chains, and an independent cohort replicated the association. In a later analysis, most CMV-associated TCR beta chains were found to appear HLA-restricted, with HLA associations seemingly driven largely by CMV exposure. A further reported finding was that TCR beta sequences accurately predicted the HLA-A and HLA-B alleles for most subjects in the first cohort. This cohort had only TCR beta chains sequenced, and the lack of alpha or paired-chain data limited which features could be detected. In a later analysis, about 17,000 TCR beta sequences were associated with specific HLA alleles at a false discovery rate of 0.05. Most TCR sequences were seen in very few donors, while some public TCRs were found in many individuals. Some IMGT-functional V segments, including TRBV6-2 and TRBV6-3, could not be told apart with the 87-base-pair reads, so those segments were excluded. In a later analysis, TCR association rates were found to vary across HLA loci, with the most associated TCRs seen for DRB1 alleles and the fewest for HLA-C alleles. In vitro tests confirmed that a few of the cytomegalovirus-associated TCR beta chains recognize cytomegalovirus antigens.

The cohort consisted of 600 or so healthy bone marrow donors. At the time of sampling, all cohort members were nominally healthy, though unrecorded immune exposures were likely present. The donor tested CMV seronegative, placing the donor among the roughly 350 seronegative members of the cohort. Each donor provided a peripheral blood sample, and peripheral blood mononuclear cells were used for TCR beta sequencing. The Qiagen DNeasy Blood Extraction Kit was used to extract genomic DNA from the blood cell samples. Of note for this clone: This receptor's antigen is unknown. Base quality data are lacking; no much larger clone is found one base away.

The sample taken for sequencing was PBMCs. The TCR sequence derives from a female donor in good health and CMV-seronegative. Recombination joined TRBV20-1 with TRBJ2-1; no D segment can be confidently identified. DNA sequence: TGCAGTGCTAGAATGGCCAATGAGCAGTTCTTC. This gives the protein CSARMANEQFF.